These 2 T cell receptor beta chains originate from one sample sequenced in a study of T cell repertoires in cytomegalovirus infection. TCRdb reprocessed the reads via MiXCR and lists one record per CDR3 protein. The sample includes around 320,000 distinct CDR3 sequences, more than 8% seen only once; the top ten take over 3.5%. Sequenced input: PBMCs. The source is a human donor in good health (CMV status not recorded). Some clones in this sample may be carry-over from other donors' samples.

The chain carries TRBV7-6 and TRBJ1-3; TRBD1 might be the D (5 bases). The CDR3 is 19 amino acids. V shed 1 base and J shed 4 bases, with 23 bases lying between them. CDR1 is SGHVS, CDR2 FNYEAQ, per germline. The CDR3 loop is CASSLVVGGTAVGGNTIYF. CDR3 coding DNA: TGTGCCAGCAGCTTAGTCGTGGGTGGGACGGCGGTCGGAGGAAACACCATATATTTT. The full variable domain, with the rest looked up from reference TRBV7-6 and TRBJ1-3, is GAGVSQSPRYKVTKRGQDVALRCDPISGHVSLYWYRQALGQGPEFLTYFNYEAQQDKSGLPNDRFSAERPEGSISTLTIQRTEQRDSAMYRCASSLVVGGTAVGGNTIYFGEGSWLTVV.

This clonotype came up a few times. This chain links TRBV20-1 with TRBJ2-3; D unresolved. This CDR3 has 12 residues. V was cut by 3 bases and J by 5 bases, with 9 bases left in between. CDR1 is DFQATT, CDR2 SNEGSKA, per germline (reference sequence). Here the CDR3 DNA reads TGCAGTGCTAGGGTTGGAGTAGATACGCAGTATTTT. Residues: CSARVGVDTQYF.